The 27 T cell receptor beta chains reported below all come from one sample, sequenced in a study of blood T cell repertoires in COVID-19. Some clones are missing from TCRdb's copy, which holds only in-frame ones; the method was immunoSEQ multiplex PCR. The table records 250,000 to 300,000 clones, 75% to 90% of them present only once. Sample: peripheral blood. The source of these receptors is a man under 40 with active or convalescent COVID-19.

The rearrangement joins TRBV2 to TRBJ2-5, with D possibly TRBD2 on 6 matching bases. The CDR3 consists of 14 residues. The germline gives CDR1 SNHLY, CDR2 FYNNEI. V lost 5 bases, J lost 2 bases, and 12 bases lay in between. The CDR3 protein is CASSRGTTQETQYF. The CDR3 nucleotides are TGTGCCAGCAGTCGGGGGACCACTCAAGAGACCCAGTACTTC.

The J gene is TRBJ2-3, the V gene TRBV9, with no clear D. The V gene's germline CDR1 is SGDLS and CDR2 YYNGEE. This CDR3 spans 15 amino acids. Deletions cut 3 bases from V and 2 bases from J, with 13 bases between. CDR3 coding DNA: TGTGCCAGCAGCGCATCGGAGAGGTACACAGATACGCAGTATTTT. Translation: CASSASERYTDTQYF.

This clone is a singleton in its sample. The V call is TRBV7-6, the J call TRBJ1-2; D unresolved. Germline CDR1 and CDR2: SGHVS and FNYEAQ. The ends were cut back, 1 base at V and 1 base at J, with 13 bases in the middle. The CDR3 loop spans 16 amino acids. CDR3 loop: CASSLVRVPLNYGYTF. In DNA, the CDR3 is TGTGCCAGCAGCTTAGTCCGGGTTCCCCTTAACTATGGCTACACCTTC.

The rearrangement links TRBV27 to TRBJ2-2, with D maybe TRBD2 (6 bases). The germline V gene has CDR1 MNHEY and CDR2 SMNVEV (reference sequence). The V and J ends lost 2 bases and 2 bases respectively, with 18 bases between them. The CDR3 extends over 18 amino acids. CDR3: CASSLRGTLRGNTGELFF. The DNA of the CDR3 is TGTGCCAGCAGTTTACGGGGGACCTTGAGGGGAAACACCGGGGAGCTGTTTTTT.

V is TRBV5-1 and J is TRBJ2-1; 8 bases line up with TRBD2. V shed 4 bases and J 8 bases; nucleotides not matched to a gene: 17. The CDR3 covers 17 residues. The germline V gene has CDR1 SGHRS and CDR2 YFSETQ. The CDR3 loop is CASSHPLGGAGFDEQFF. CDR3 nucleotides: TGCGCCAGCAGCCATCCCCTCGGGGGGGCGGGTTTTGATGAGCAGTTCTTC.

The chain links TRBV21-1 to TRBJ2-6; no DNA check was done on the table's D call, TRBD2. TRBV21-1 is labeled a pseudogene. The CDR3 is 20 residues long. CDR3 nucleotides: TGTGCCAGCAGCAAAGAGGGAGCGGGTTTTCACAGCTCTGGGGCCAACGTCCTGACTTTC. Translation: CASSKEGAGFHSSGANVLTF.

This clone appeared a single time. The rearrangement uses TRBV6-2 or TRBV6-3 and TRBJ2-2; perhaps TRBD1 as D (5 bases). The CDR3 covers 14 residues. V dropped 6 bases and J dropped 6 bases, with 14 bases sitting between them. Looked up from germline, CDR1 is MNHEY and CDR2 is SVGEGT. The CDR3 loop is CASRPTGSPGELFF. CDR3 in DNA: TGTGCCAGCAGGCCTACAGGATCCCCCGGGGAGCTGTTTTTT.

This clone was picked up one time. The chain links TRBV21-1 to TRBJ2-1; whether TRBD2, the table's D call, matches the DNA was not checked. TRBV21-1 is deemed a pseudogene. The CDR3 totals 18 residues. The CDR3 loop is CASSKTGTSGGYYNEQFF. The DNA of the CDR3 is TGTGCCAGCAGCAAAACCGGGACTAGCGGGGGGTACTACAATGAGCAGTTCTTC.

This clone was recorded a few times. J is TRBJ2-5 and V is TRBV7-8; 12 bases are a match to TRBD2. From germline, CDR1 is SGHVS and CDR2 FQNEAQ. The V and J ends lost 4 bases and 2 bases, in that order; junction bases with no gene match: 2. CDR3 size: 15 residues. CDR3 in DNA: TGTGCCAGCAGCTCAGGACTAGCGGGACAAGAGACCCAGTACTTC. Protein sequence: CASSSGLAGQETQYF.

CDR3 nucleotides: TGTGCCAGCAGCGCCGGGACAGGTGGAAACACCATATATTTT. It is translated as CASSAGTGGNTIYF. The rearrangement joins TRBV6-5 to TRBJ1-3; TRBD1 matches at 8 bases. There are 14 residues in the CDR3. V dropped 6 bases and J dropped 3; count of bases not matched to a gene: 4. CDR1 and CDR2 from the germline V gene are MNHEY and SVGAGI.

A single count supports this clone. The chain links TRBV7-2 to TRBJ2-1; 13 bases match TRBD2. This CDR3 is 15 amino acids long. With 6 bases clipped from V and 8 bases from J, the junction kept 7 bases outside the gene matches. CDR1 and CDR2 (germline): SGHTA, FQGNSA. The CDR3 nucleotides read TGTGCCAGCAGATCCGGGACTAGCGGGGTTTATGAGCAGTTCTTC. Its protein product is CASRSGTSGVYEQFF.

The rearrangement joins TRBV9 to TRBJ1-4, with D tentatively TRBD1 (5 bases). The germline V gene has CDR1 SGDLS and CDR2 YYNGEE. CDR3 length: 18 amino acids. The germline V and J ends were trimmed by 0 bases and 2 bases, with 17 bases remaining between them. This chain's CDR3 is CASSVAKTGRRTNEKLFF. CDR3 DNA: TGTGCCAGCAGCGTAGCTAAAACAGGCAGGCGCACTAATGAAAAACTGTTTTTT. Complete variable domain (other parts from reference TRBV9 and TRBJ1-4): DSGVTQTPKHLITATGQRVTLRCSPRSGDLSVYWYQQSLDQGLQFLIQYYNGEERAKGNILERFSAQQFPDLHSELNLSSLELGDSALYFCASSVAKTGRRTNEKLFFGSGTQLSVL.

CDR3 nucleotides: TGTGCCAGCAGTTTTGAGACTCTTACTAATGAAAAACTGTTTTTT. Its translation is CASSFETLTNEKLFF. The J gene is TRBJ1-4, the V gene TRBV27; unclear D gene. The V end was cut by 3 bases, the J end by 2 bases, with 10 bases between. Germline CDR1 is MNHEY and CDR2 is SMNVEV (reference sequence). CDR3 length: 15 residues.

The V gene is TRBV27, the J gene TRBJ2-7; D is possibly TRBD2 (5 bases). The CDR3 has 15 amino acids. In germline, CDR1 is MNHEY, CDR2 SMNVEV (reference sequence). V shed 1 base and J shed 3 bases, with 13 bases lying between them. The DNA for the CDR3 is TGTGCCAGCAGTTTATTCGGGGATCAGATCTACGAGCAGTACTTC. Its protein is CASSLFGDQIYEQYF.

As DNA, the CDR3 is TGTGCCATCGCACAGAATAGCAATCAGCCCCAGCATTTT. Translated, it gives CAIAQNSNQPQHF. This chain joins TRBV10-3 and TRBJ1-5; no clear D gene. Germline values: CDR1 ENHRY, CDR2 SYGVKD. The CDR3 contains 13 residues. V was trimmed by 8 bases and J by 0 bases, leaving 8 bases between them.

This sequence joins TRBV19 and TRBJ2-1; 10 bases map to TRBD1. The CDR3 has 15 amino acids. CDR1 and CDR2 (germline): LNHDA, SQIVND (reference sequence). Germline trimming cut 3 bases from V and 3 bases from J; bases unmatched to any gene: 2. This CDR3 reads CASSIRTGGYNEQFF. In nucleotides, the CDR3 is TGTGCCAGTAGTATCCGGACAGGGGGCTACAATGAGCAGTTCTTC. Supplemented by reference TRBV19 and TRBJ2-1, the full variable domain reads DGGITQSPKYLFRKEGQNVTLSCEQNLNHDAMYWYRQDPGQGLRLIYYSQIVNDFQKGDIAEGYSVSREKKESFPLTVTSAQKNPTAFYLCASSIRTGGYNEQFFGPGTRLTVL.

The CDR3 spells CASTPQGTRINSPLHF. CDR3 DNA: TGTGCCAGCACCCCACAGGGAACTCGAATTAATTCACCCCTCCACTTT. This chain uses TRBV27 with TRBJ1-6, with D perhaps TRBD1 (6 bases). Trimming pared 7 bases from V and 6 bases from J, leaving 19 bases between. Germline values: CDR1 MNHEY, CDR2 SMNVEV (reference sequence). CDR3 length: 16 amino acids.

Remarks on this clone: Other DNA sequences from this sample encode an identical CDR3 as well. The chain couples TRBV30 to TRBJ1-2, with 9 bases aligning to TRBD1. Per germline, CDR1 GTSNPN and CDR2 SVGIG (reference sequence). The CDR3 spans 13 residues. The trim removed 2 bases at V and 4 bases at J, leaving 2 bases unmatched. CDR3 in amino acids: CAWSPGQGYGYTF. CDR3 bases: TGTGCCTGGAGTCCGGGACAGGGCTATGGCTACACCTTC. The whole variable domain, remainder taken from reference TRBV30 and TRBJ1-2, is SQTIHQWPATLVQPVGSPLSLECTVEGTSNPNLYWYRQAAGRGLQLLFYSVGIGQISSEVPQNLSASRPQDRQFILSSKKLLLSDSGFYLCAWSPGQGYGYTFGSGTRLTVV.

The V and J genes are TRBV2 and TRBJ2-7, with a weak D call TRBD1 (6 bases). V was trimmed by 6 bases and J by 0 bases, leaving 15 bases between them. The germline V gene encodes CDR1 SNHLY and CDR2 FYNNEI. There are 15 residues in the CDR3. The CDR3 nucleotides are TGTGCCAGCAGGGAATACAGGGACCCCTCCTACGAGCAGTACTTC. The encoded protein is CASREYRDPSYEQYF.

This chain joins TRBV4-1 and TRBJ1-1; 10 bases map to TRBD1. V lost 1 base, J lost 1 base, and 0 bases stayed unmatched. CDR1 MGHRA and CDR2 YSYEKL come from the germline V gene. This CDR3 has 15 amino acids. The CDR3 reads CASSQGQGANTEAFF. In nucleotides, the CDR3 is TGCGCCAGCAGCCAAGGACAGGGGGCGAACACTGAAGCTTTCTTT.

This chain uses TRBV4-3 with TRBJ2-3, with 9 positions matching TRBD2. CDR1 and CDR2 from the germline V gene are LGHNA and YSLEER. V shed 1 base, J shed 7 bases, and the junction held 6 bases outside the gene matches. CDR3 length: 15 amino acids. In nucleotides, the CDR3 is TGCGCCAGCAGCCAAGGGGCGGGGGGGCCGCATACGCAGTATTTT. It translates to CASSQGAGGPHTQYF.

The gene calls are TRBV5-1 and TRBJ1-2; D possibly corresponds to TRBD1 (6 bases). V was cut by 0 bases and J by 5 bases, with 11 bases left in between. This CDR3 has 14 amino acids. From germline, CDR1 is SGHRS and CDR2 YFSETQ. In nucleotides, the CDR3 is TGCGCCAGCAGCTTGGTAAACAGGGAATATGGCTACACCTTC. This sequence encodes CASSLVNREYGYTF.

The chain recombines TRBV20-1 with TRBJ2-1; 9 bases fit TRBD2. Germline lookup yields CDR1 DFQATT and CDR2 SNEGSKA (reference sequence). J was trimmed by 7 bases and V by 3 bases; bases with no gene match: 4. CDR3 length: 13 amino acids. The CDR3 sequence: CSASSGGRNEQFF. CDR3 DNA: TGCAGTGCTAGTAGCGGGGGCAGGAATGAGCAGTTCTTC.

This sequence joins TRBV6-1 and TRBJ2-7; TRBD1 matches 10 bases. Unmatched junction bases numbered 5, after V lost 3 bases and J lost 6 bases. Germline V gives CDR1 MNHNS, CDR2 SASEGT. This CDR3 contains 14 residues. CDR3 sequence reads: CASSDRDRGGEQYF. As DNA, the CDR3 is TGTGCCAGCAGTGACCGGGACAGGGGTGGCGAGCAGTACTTC.

This chain uses TRBV23-1 with TRBJ1-1; the match to TRBD1 covers 11 bases. TRBV23-1 has ORF status, its function being uncertain. The CDR3 loop spans 17 amino acids. The V and J ends lost 8 bases and 4 bases, in that order; junction bases with no gene match: 15. CDR3 loop: CASRQSGGTGGSTEAFF. CDR3 DNA: TGCGCCAGCCGACAGTCGGGGGGGACAGGGGGTAGCACTGAAGCTTTCTTT.

The chain links TRBV5-8 to TRBJ2-2; the match to TRBD1 covers 10 bases. The CDR3 is 16 residues long. Germline V gene sequence: CDR1 SGHTS, CDR2 YDEGEE. With 1 base clipped from V and 8 bases from J, the junction kept 8 bases outside the gene matches. This chain's CDR3 is CASSLPGQGIDGELFF. CDR3 coding DNA: TGTGCCAGCAGCTTGCCGGGACAGGGGATCGATGGGGAGCTGTTTTTT.

The V and J genes are TRBV7-9 and TRBJ2-2, with D unclear. CDR1 and CDR2 from the germline V gene are SEHNR and FQNEAQ (reference sequence). The V and J ends lost 5 bases and 7 bases respectively, with 8 bases between them. The CDR3 is 12 amino acids. CDR3 region: CASSVQVGELFF. CDR3 nucleotides: TGTGCCAGCAGCGTTCAGGTCGGGGAGCTGTTTTTT.